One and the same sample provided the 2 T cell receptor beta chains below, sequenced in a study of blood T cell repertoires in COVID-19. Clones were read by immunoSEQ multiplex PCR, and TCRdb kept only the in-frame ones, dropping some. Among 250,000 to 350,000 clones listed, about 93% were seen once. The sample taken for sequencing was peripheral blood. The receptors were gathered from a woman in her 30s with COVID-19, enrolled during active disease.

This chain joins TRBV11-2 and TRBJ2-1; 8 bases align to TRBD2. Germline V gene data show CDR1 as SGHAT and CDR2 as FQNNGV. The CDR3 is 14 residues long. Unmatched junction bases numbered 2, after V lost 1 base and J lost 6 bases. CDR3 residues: CASSLAGGVNEQFF. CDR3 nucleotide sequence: TGTGCCAGCAGCTTAGCGGGAGGGGTCAATGAGCAGTTCTTC.

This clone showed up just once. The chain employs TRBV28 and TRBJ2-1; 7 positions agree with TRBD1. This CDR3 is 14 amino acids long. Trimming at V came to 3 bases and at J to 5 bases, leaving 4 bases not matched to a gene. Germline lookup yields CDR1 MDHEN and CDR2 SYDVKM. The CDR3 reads CASSLSDRDNEQFF. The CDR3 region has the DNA TGTGCCAGCAGTTTGTCAGACAGGGACAATGAGCAGTTCTTC.